This T cell receptor (beta chain) was observed in a study of a mutant IDH1 vaccine in newly diagnosed glioma. Findings and limits, study-wide: In around 93% of patients, immune responses induced by the vaccine occurred.

The repertoire was sequenced with immunoSEQ multiplex PCR; TCRdb's copy has only in-frame clones and lacks some. This table has around 100,000 clones, roughly 87% appearing once. Described time point: baseline, week 1 (first vaccination visit). Sample treatment: pre-vaccination baseline after standard-of-care therapy. Per germline, CDR1 MGHRA and CDR2 YSYEKL. CDR3 size: 15 residues. V was clipped by 3 bases and J by 7 bases; unmatched bases: 7. Worth noting for this clone: Antigen unknown.

This clonotype originated in a man in his forties with glioma. Some clones in this sample may be carry-over from other donors' samples. The rearrangement links TRBV4-1 to TRBJ2-5; TRBD2 matches at 11 bases. This specimen consisted of PBMCs, obtained from a glioma patient treated with radiotherapy, temozolomide or both. CDR3 nucleotide sequence: TGCGCCAGCAGCCAGTCACCGGGACTAGCGGCGACCCAGTACTTC. Encoded protein: CASSQSPGLAATQYF.